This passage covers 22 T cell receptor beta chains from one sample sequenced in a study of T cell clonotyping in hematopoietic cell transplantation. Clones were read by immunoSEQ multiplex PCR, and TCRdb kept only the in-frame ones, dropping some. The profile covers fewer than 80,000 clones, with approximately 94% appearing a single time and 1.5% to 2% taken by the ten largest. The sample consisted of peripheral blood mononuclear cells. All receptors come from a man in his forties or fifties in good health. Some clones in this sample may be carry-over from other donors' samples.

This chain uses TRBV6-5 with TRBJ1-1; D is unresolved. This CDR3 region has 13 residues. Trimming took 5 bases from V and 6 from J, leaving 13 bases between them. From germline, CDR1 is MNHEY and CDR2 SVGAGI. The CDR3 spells CASSRHLVPEAFF. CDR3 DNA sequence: TGTGCCAGCAGTCGTCATCTGGTACCTGAAGCTTTCTTT.

The CDR3 DNA reads TGTGCCAGCAGTCTCCTGACGGGCGAGCAGTACTTC. Translated: CASSLLTGEQYF. The chain couples TRBV27 to TRBJ2-7; D unclear. The germline CDR1 and CDR2 sequences are MNHEY and SMNVEV (reference sequence). Trimming pared 5 bases from V and 6 bases from J, leaving 11 bases between. CDR3 size: 12 residues.

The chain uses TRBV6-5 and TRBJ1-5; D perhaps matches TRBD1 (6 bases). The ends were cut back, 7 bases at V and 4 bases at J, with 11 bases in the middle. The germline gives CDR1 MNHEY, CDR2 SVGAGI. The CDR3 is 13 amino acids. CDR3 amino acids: CASTLDRNQPQHF. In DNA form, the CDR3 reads TGTGCCAGCACTTTGGACAGAAATCAGCCCCAGCATTTT.

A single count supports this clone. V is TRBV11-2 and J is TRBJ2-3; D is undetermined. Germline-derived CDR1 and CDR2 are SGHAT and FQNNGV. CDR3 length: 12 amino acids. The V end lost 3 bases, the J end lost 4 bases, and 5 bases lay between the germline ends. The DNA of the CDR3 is TGTGCCAGCAGCTTCTACTCAGATACGCAGTATTTT. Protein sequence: CASSFYSDTQYF.

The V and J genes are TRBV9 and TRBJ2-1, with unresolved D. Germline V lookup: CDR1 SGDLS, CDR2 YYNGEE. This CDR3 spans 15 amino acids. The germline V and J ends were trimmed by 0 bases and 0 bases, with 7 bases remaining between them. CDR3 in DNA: TGTGCCAGCAGCGTAGACGTGGGCTCCTACAATGAGCAGTTCTTC. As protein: CASSVDVGSYNEQFF.

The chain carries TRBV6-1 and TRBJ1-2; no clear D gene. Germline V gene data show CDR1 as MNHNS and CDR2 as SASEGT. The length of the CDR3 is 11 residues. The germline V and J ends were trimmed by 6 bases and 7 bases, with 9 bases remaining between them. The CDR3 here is CASRRPRGYTF. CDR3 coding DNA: TGTGCCAGCAGGAGACCGCGTGGCTACACCTTC.

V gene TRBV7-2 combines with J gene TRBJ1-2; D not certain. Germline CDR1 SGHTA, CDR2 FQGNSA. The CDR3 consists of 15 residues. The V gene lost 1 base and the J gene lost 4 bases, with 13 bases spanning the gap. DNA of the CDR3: TGTGCCAGCAGCTTAGTTTACCCAGCAGGCTATGGCTACACCTTC. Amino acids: CASSLVYPAGYGYTF. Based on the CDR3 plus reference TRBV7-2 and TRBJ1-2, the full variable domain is GAGVSQSPSNKVTEKGKDVELRCDPISGHTALYWYRQSLGQGLEFLIYFQGNSAPDKSGLPSDRFSAERTGGSVSTLTIQRTQQEDSAVYLCASSLVYPAGYGYTFGSGTRLTVV.

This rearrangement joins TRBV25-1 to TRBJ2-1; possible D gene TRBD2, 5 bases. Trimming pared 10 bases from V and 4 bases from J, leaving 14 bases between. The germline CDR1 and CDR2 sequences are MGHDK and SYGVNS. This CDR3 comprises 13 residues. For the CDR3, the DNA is TGTGCCACCGCGGGCTTAAGGTACAATGAGCAGTTCTTC. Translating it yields CATAGLRYNEQFF.

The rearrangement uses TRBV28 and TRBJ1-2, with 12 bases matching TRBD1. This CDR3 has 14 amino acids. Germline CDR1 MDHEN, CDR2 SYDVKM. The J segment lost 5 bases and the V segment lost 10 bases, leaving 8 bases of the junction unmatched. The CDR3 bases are TGTGCCACCTACGGGACAGGGGGCAATTATGGCTACACCTTC. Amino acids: CATYGTGGNYGYTF.

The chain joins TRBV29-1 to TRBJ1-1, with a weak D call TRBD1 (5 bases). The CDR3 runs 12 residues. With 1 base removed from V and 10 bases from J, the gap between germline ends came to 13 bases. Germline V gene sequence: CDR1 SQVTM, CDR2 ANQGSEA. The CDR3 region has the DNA TGCAGCGTTGAAGGGGAGACGGGGGTAGCTTTCTTT. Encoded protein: CSVEGETGVAFF.

The CDR3 region has the DNA TGTGCCAGCAGTTTGGAGGGGACTACGCCACGTGCGAACACCGGGGAGCTGTTTTTT. Translation: CASSLEGTTPRANTGELFF. The chain carries TRBV27 and TRBJ2-2; 7 bases map to TRBD2. There are 19 residues in the CDR3. V shed 3 bases, J shed 0 bases, and the junction held 13 bases outside the gene matches. CDR1 MNHEY and CDR2 SMNVEV come from the germline V gene (reference sequence).

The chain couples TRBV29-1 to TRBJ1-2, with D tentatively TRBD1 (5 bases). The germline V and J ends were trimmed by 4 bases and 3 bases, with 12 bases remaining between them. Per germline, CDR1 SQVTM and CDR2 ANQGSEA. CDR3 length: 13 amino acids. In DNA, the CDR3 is TGCAGCGTTGGGACGGGACGGGACTATGGCTACACCTTC. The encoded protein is CSVGTGRDYGYTF.

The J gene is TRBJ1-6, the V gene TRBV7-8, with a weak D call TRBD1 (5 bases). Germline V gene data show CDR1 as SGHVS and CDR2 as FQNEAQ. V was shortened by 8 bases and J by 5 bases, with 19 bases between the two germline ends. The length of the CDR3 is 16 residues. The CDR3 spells CASYRSGTVNNSPLHF. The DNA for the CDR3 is TGTGCCAGCTACAGATCAGGGACGGTTAATAATTCACCCCTCCACTTT.

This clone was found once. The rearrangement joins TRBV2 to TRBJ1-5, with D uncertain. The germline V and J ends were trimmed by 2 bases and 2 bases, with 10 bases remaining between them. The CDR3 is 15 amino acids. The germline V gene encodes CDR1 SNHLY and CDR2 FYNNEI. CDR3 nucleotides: TGTGCCAGCAGTGAACTTTGGGTCGGCAATCAGCCCCAGCATTTT. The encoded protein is CASSELWVGNQPQHF.

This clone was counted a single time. This chain's CDR3 is CASSLDSGEAFF. CDR3 bases: TGTGCCAGCAGCTTGGACTCAGGAGAAGCTTTCTTT. J is TRBJ1-1 and V is TRBV5-4; D remains ambiguous. Trimming removed 0 bases from V and 8 bases from J, with 8 bases in between. The CDR3 spans 12 residues. Germline values: CDR1 SGHNT, CDR2 YYREEE (reference sequence).

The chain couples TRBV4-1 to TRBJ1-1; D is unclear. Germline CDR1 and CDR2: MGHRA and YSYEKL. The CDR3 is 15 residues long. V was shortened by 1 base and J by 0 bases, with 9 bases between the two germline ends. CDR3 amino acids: CASSQVGSMNTEAFF. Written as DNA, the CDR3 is TGCGCCAGCAGCCAAGTTGGGAGTATGAACACTGAAGCTTTCTTT.

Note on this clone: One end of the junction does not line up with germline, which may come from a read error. The DNA for the CDR3 is TGTGCCAGCTCACATACGCTGGACAGAAACTTC. This codes for CASSHTLDRNF. The gene calls are TRBV18 and TRBJ2-5, with D possibly matching TRBD1 (6 bases). CDR1 KGHSH and CDR2 LQKENI come from the germline V gene. This CDR3 contains 11 residues.

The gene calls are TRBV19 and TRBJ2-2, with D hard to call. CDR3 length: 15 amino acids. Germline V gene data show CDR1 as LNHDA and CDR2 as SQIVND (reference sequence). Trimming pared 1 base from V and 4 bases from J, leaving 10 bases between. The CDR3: CASSIGWGSTGELFF. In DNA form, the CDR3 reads TGTGCCAGTAGTATAGGGTGGGGATCCACCGGGGAGCTGTTTTTT.

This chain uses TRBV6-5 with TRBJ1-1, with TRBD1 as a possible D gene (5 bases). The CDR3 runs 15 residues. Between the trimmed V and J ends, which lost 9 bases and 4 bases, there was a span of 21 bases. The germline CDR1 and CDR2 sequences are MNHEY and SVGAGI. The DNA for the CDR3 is TGTGCCAGTTGTCCCGATACCCCCGGGGGCACTGAAGCTTTCTTT. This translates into CASCPDTPGGTEAFF.

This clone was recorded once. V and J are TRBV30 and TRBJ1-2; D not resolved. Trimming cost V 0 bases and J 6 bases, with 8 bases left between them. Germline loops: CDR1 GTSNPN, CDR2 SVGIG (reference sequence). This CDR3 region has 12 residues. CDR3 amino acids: CAWSVRGDGYTF. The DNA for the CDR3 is TGTGCCTGGAGTGTACGGGGAGATGGCTACACCTTC.

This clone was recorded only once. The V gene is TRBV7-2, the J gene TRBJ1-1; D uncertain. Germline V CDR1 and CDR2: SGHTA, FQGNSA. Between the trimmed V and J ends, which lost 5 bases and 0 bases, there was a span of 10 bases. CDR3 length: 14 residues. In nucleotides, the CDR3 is TGTGCCAGCAGCCGCGCCTTTATGAACACTGAAGCTTTCTTT. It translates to CASSRAFMNTEAFF.

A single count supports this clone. CDR3 residues: CASVRDQHTQYF. The CDR3 coding sequence is TGTGCCAGCGTACGGGACCAACATACGCAGTATTTT. The V and J genes are TRBV2 and TRBJ2-3; D may correspond to TRBD1 or TRBD2 (5 bases each). The germline V and J ends were trimmed by 8 bases and 7 bases, with 13 bases remaining between them. This CDR3 has 12 amino acids. The germline V gene encodes CDR1 SNHLY and CDR2 FYNNEI.